This TCR beta chain was captured by sequencing in a study of tumor-infiltrating lymphocytes in primary liver carcinoma. Co-extracting RNA and DNA was done with 20-30 mg of unsorted bulk tissue as input. The patients, who had chronic HBV infection, were treatment-naive (untreated). This clonotype appeared many times. Its antigen is as yet unknown. V was pared by 0 bases and J by 5 bases, with 15 bases between. The V gene's germline CDR1 is SGHNT and CDR2 YYREEE (reference sequence). This CDR3 has 15 residues. Starting material of approximately 500 ng total RNA yielded TCR beta cDNA via a constant-region primer. Three nested multiplex PCR rounds, a slightly modified ARM-PCR, produced the libraries for TCR beta. TRBV1-TRBV30 forward primers paired with a C-beta reverse primer drove the first two PCR rounds, 10 cycles each. MiXCR was run by TCRdb on the multiplex PCR reads, yielding one entry per CDR3 protein. The sample gives about 120,000 distinct CDR3 sequences, around 65% of which show up once; 8.1% is in the top ten.

Broader study findings: Tumor specimens were characterized by a significantly higher top-250-clone fraction than blood (p = 0.039).

The sequenced material came from tumor-adjacent normal liver tissue. The chain is built from TRBV5-4 and TRBJ2-7, with D perhaps matching TRBD1 (6 bases). This receptor was obtained from a woman aged 60 to 75 with primary liver carcinoma and hepatitis B virus infection. In nucleotides, the CDR3 is TGTGCCAGCAGCTTGGTGGTCCCAGGGGTCGACGAGCAGTACTTC. Amino acids: CASSLVVPGVDEQYF.